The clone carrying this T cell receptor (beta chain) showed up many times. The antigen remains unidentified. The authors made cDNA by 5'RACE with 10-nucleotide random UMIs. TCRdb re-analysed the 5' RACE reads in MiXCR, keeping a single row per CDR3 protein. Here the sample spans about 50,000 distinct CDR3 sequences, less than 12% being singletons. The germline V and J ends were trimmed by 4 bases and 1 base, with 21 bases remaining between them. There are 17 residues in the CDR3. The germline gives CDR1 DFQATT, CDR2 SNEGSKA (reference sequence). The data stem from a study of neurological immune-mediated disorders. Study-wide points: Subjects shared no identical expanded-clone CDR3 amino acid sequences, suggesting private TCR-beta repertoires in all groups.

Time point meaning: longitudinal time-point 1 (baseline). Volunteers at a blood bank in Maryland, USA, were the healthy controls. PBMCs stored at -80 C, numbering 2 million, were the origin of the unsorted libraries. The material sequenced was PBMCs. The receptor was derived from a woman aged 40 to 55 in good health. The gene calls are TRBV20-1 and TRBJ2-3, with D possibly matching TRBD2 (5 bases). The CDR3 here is CSATSPRGGLRTDTQYF. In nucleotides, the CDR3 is TGCAGTGCTACGTCCCCCCGAGGCGGGCTCCGCACAGATACGCAGTATTTT.